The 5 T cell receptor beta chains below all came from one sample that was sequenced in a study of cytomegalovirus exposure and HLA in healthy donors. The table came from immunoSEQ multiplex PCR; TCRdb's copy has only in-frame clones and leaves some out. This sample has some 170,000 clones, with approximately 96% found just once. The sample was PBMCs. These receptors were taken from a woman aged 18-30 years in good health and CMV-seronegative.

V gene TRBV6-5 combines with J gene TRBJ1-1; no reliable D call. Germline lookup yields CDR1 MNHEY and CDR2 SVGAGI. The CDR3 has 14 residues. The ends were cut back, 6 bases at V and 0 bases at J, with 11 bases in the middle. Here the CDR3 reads CASSLRGLNTEAFF. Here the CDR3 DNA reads TGTGCCAGCAGCCTTCGGGGATTGAACACTGAAGCTTTCTTT.

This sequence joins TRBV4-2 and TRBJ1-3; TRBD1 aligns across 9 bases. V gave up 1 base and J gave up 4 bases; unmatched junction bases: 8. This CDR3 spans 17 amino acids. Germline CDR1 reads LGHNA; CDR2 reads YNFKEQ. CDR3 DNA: TGTGCCAGCAGCCAAGCCTGGGACAGGGCTAAAGGAAACACCATATATTTT. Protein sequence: CASSQAWDRAKGNTIYF.

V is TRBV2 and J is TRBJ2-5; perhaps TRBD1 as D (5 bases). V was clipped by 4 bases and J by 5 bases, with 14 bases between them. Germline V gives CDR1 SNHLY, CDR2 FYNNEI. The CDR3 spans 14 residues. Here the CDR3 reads CASSGTRVLETQYF. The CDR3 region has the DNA TGTGCCAGCAGTGGGACCAGGGTGCTCGAGACCCAGTACTTC. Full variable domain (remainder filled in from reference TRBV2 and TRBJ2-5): EPEVTQTPSHQVTQMGQEVILRCVPISNHLYFYWYRQILGQKVEFLVSFYNNEISEKSEIFDDQFSVERPDGSNFTLKIRSTKLEDSAMYFCASSGTRVLETQYFGPGTRLLVL.

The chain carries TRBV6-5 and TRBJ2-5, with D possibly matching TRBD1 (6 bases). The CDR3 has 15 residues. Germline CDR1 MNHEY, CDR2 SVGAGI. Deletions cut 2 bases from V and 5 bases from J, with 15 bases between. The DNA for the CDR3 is TGTGCCAGCAGTTACGAGAGGAAGGGGGTTGAGACCCAGTACTTC. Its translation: CASSYERKGVETQYF.

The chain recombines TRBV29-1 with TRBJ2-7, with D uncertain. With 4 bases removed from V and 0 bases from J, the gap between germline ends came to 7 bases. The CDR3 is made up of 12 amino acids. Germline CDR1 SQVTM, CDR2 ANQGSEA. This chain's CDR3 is CSVGGSSYEQYF. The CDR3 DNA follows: TGCAGCGTTGGTGGCAGCTCCTACGAGCAGTACTTC.